The entry below gives a single TCR beta chain sequence along with its context. This record comes from a study of control samples from healthy donors and cancer patients. Data came from immunoSEQ multiplex PCR; TCRdb stores just in-frame clones and leaves some out. Of about 63,000 clones detected, approximately 89% appear once; the ten largest clones hold roughly an eighth. The V gene lost 0 bases and the J gene lost 6 bases, with 13 bases spanning the gap. Germline values: CDR1 SGHRS, CDR2 YFSETQ. The CDR3 is made up of 14 amino acids. The sample consisted of PBMCs. This chain connects TRBV5-1 to TRBJ2-7; D unclear. The source is an older woman with lung cancer. CDR3 in amino acids: CASSLDGSPREQYF. The CDR3 DNA sequence: TGCGCCAGCAGCTTGGATGGCTCCCCCCGCGAGCAGTACTTC. Full variable domain (rest looked up from reference TRBV5-1 and TRBJ2-7): KAGVTQTPRYLIKTRGQQVTLSCSPISGHRSVSWYQQTPGQGLQFLFEYFSETQRNKGNFPGRFSGRQFSNSRSEMNVSTLELGDSALYLCASSLDGSPREQYFGPGTRLTVT.